One and the same sample provided the 21 T cell receptor beta chains below, sequenced in a study of long-term antiretroviral therapy in people with HIV. Version v3.0 of the immunoSEQ assay was performed at survey level. Clones were read by immunoSEQ multiplex PCR, and TCRdb kept only the in-frame ones, dropping some. The sample has tens of thousands of clones, roughly four fifths seen once. The source material was unsorted PBMCs, sampled 1.1 years before starting antiretroviral therapy. Every receptor here comes from a woman in her twenties or thirties with HIV.

The chain carries TRBV29-1 and TRBJ2-1, with D tentatively TRBD2 (5 bases). V was pared by 6 bases and J by 9 bases, with 21 bases between. The CDR3 extends over 14 amino acids. CDR1 is SQVTM, CDR2 ANQGSEA, per germline. The CDR3 region is CSVDPATGELEQFF. Here the CDR3 DNA reads TGCAGCGTCGATCCGGCAACTGGGGAGCTTGAGCAGTTCTTC.

CDR3 in amino acids: CASSETEGNQPQHF. CDR3 bases: TGTGCCAGCAGTGAAACGGAGGGTAATCAGCCCCAGCATTTT. The chain recombines TRBV6-1 with TRBJ1-5; no clear D. Germline values: CDR1 MNHNS, CDR2 SASEGT. The CDR3 consists of 14 residues. Trimming stripped 2 bases from V and 4 bases from J, with 9 bases between.

The CDR3 reads CAISPGGRYNEQFF. CDR3 coding DNA: TGTGCCATCAGCCCCGGGGGAAGATACAATGAGCAGTTCTTC. V gene TRBV10-3 combines with J gene TRBJ2-1; weak D call: TRBD2 (6 bases). Trimming cost V 6 bases and J 4 bases, with 13 bases left between them. Germline-derived CDR1 and CDR2 are ENHRY and SYGVKD. The CDR3 covers 14 residues.

This rearrangement joins TRBV6-1 to TRBJ2-7; 10 bases are a match to TRBD1. This CDR3 spans 15 amino acids. Trimming at V came to 4 bases and at J to 3 bases, leaving 6 bases not matched to a gene. Germline-derived CDR1 and CDR2 are MNHNS and SASEGT. The CDR3 region has the DNA TGTGCCAGCAGTGGAGGGGACAGGGGAGTCTACGAGCAGTACTTC. Its translation: CASSGGDRGVYEQYF.

The J gene is TRBJ2-5, the V gene TRBV4-2; 11 bases align to TRBD2. The germline gives CDR1 LGHNA, CDR2 YNFKEQ. Trimming at V came to 4 bases and at J to 4 bases, leaving 8 bases not matched to a gene. The CDR3 totals 16 residues. The CDR3 nucleotides are TGTGCCAGCAGCCCATTAGCGGGGGGGCCCGTAGAGACCCAGTACTTC. Translation gives CASSPLAGGPVETQYF.

V is TRBV13 and J is TRBJ1-6; TRBD1 is a possible D gene (5 bases). Germline-derived CDR1 and CDR2 are PRHDT and FYEKMQ (reference sequence). CDR3 length: 14 amino acids. Trimming took off 5 bases at V and 9 bases at J, with 14 bases between the two ends. DNA for the CDR3: TGTGCCAGCAGCCCTGGGACTGCCGCTTCACCCCTCCACTTT. Translated, it gives CASSPGTAASPLHF.

The chain carries TRBV21-1 and TRBJ2-5. TRBV21-1 is noted as a pseudogene. This CDR3 comprises 16 residues. The CDR3: CASSNRADRKGETQYF. CDR3 DNA sequence: TGTGCCAGCAGCAATAGGGCGGACCGAAAGGGAGAGACCCAGTACTTC.

The V gene is TRBV5-1, the J gene TRBJ1-5; 10 bases are a match to TRBD1. Germline V gives CDR1 SGHRS, CDR2 YFSETQ. V shed 4 bases and J 5 bases; nucleotides not matched to a gene: 15. The CDR3 has 18 residues. DNA of the CDR3: TGCGCCAGCAGCCAGGGTTCACCCGGGACAGGGGACGATCAGCCCCAGCATTTT. Translating gives CASSQGSPGTGDDQPQHF.

The chain joins TRBV30 to TRBJ1-6; D unclear. V lost 3 bases and J 6 bases, leaving 9 bases between the germline ends. The CDR3 extends over 13 amino acids. Per germline, CDR1 GTSNPN and CDR2 SVGIG (reference sequence). As DNA, the CDR3 is TGTGCCTGGAGATTAGGGTCTAATTCACCCCTCCACTTT. Translated, it gives CAWRLGSNSPLHF.

This clone was detected only a few times. This chain joins TRBV7-9 and TRBJ1-6; D ambiguous. V shed 3 bases and J shed 0 bases, with 3 bases lying between them. The CDR3 contains 14 residues. Germline CDR1 is SEHNR and CDR2 is FQNEAQ (reference sequence). CDR3: CASSFNSYNSPLHF. In DNA form, the CDR3 reads TGTGCCAGCAGCTTCAACTCCTATAATTCACCCCTCCACTTT.

The CDR3 spells CASSLASTGNYGYTF. DNA of the CDR3: TGCGCCAGCAGCTTGGCTTCGACCGGTAACTATGGCTACACCTTC. The rearrangement uses TRBV5-1 and TRBJ1-2; the D is unclear. The ends were cut back, 0 bases at V and 1 base at J, with 10 bases in the middle. Germline CDR1 reads SGHRS; CDR2 reads YFSETQ. The CDR3 runs to 15 residues.

The V call is TRBV6-1, the J call TRBJ1-5; perhaps TRBD1 as D (6 bases). CDR1 is MNHNS, CDR2 SASEGT, per germline. V was cut by 4 bases and J by 1 base, with 11 bases left in between. This CDR3 spans 15 amino acids. CDR3 nucleotide sequence: TGTGCCAGCAGTGGGGGGGCGGCCAGCAATCAGCCCCAGCATTTT. Translating gives CASSGGAASNQPQHF.

The chain combines TRBV6-5 with TRBJ2-1, with 7 bases identical to TRBD2. The CDR3 has 13 residues. The trim removed 3 bases at V and 7 bases at J, leaving 3 bases unmatched. The germline CDR1 and CDR2 sequences are MNHEY and SVGAGI. The CDR3 DNA is TGTGCCAGCAGTTATTCCGGGAGGAATGAGCAGTTCTTC. Encoded protein: CASSYSGRNEQFF.

J is TRBJ1-4 and V is TRBV9, with TRBD1 matching over 8 bases. This CDR3 region has 12 residues. Trimming took 2 bases from V and 10 from J; bases not matched to a gene: 1. Germline-derived CDR1 and CDR2 are SGDLS and YYNGEE. CDR3 sequence: CASSVDRGKLFF. CDR3 DNA sequence: TGTGCCAGCAGCGTCGACAGGGGAAAACTGTTTTTT.

The chain recombines TRBV19 with TRBJ2-3; 9 bases match TRBD2. Germline trimming cut 4 bases from V and 0 bases from J; bases unmatched to any gene: 14. The CDR3 length is 19 residues. Germline V gives CDR1 LNHDA, CDR2 SQIVND (reference sequence). CDR3 residues: CASSRAQRGASSSTDTQYF. For the CDR3, the DNA is TGTGCCAGTAGTAGGGCCCAGCGGGGGGCGAGTTCTAGCACAGATACGCAGTATTTT.

The rearrangement links TRBV11-2 to TRBJ1-2; the match to TRBD1 covers 10 bases. The J segment lost 3 bases and the V segment lost 5 bases, leaving 9 bases of the junction unmatched. Germline CDR1 SGHAT, CDR2 FQNNGV. This CDR3 contains 16 residues. CDR3 nucleotides: TGTGCCAGCAGCCTCCCCGGGACAGGGGCTGACTATGGCTACACCTTC. This codes for CASSLPGTGADYGYTF. Full variable domain (missing parts from reference TRBV11-2 and TRBJ1-2): EAGVAQSPRYKIIEKRQSVAFWCNPISGHATLYWYQQILGQGPKLLIQFQNNGVVDDSQLPKDRFSAERLKGVDSTLKIQPAKLEDSAVYLCASSLPGTGADYGYTFGSGTRLTVV.

This clone was seen once. V gene TRBV28 combines with J gene TRBJ2-1; a weak D match, TRBD2 (5 bases). CDR1 and CDR2 (germline): MDHEN, SYDVKM. This CDR3 is 14 amino acids long. With 4 bases removed from V and 5 bases from J, the gap between germline ends came to 12 bases. CDR3 amino acids: CASSSVQLDNEQFF. The DNA for the CDR3 is TGTGCCAGCAGTTCAGTCCAACTAGACAATGAGCAGTTCTTC.

CDR3 sequence reads: CASSLAFVGQNNYGYTF. The CDR3 region has the DNA TGCGCCAGCAGCTTGGCCTTTGTCGGACAAAATAACTATGGCTACACCTTC. V gene TRBV5-1 combines with J gene TRBJ1-2; maybe TRBD1 (5 bases). Germline loops: CDR1 SGHRS, CDR2 YFSETQ. The CDR3 totals 17 residues. V dropped 0 bases and J dropped 1 base, with 16 bases sitting between them.

V is TRBV30 and J is TRBJ1-4, with D uncertain. This CDR3 contains 12 residues. Germline V gene data show CDR1 as GTSNPN and CDR2 as SVGIG (reference sequence). V gave up 5 bases and J gave up 4 bases, with 8 bases separating them. CDR3: CAWGQINEKLFF. As DNA, the CDR3 is TGTGCCTGGGGGCAGATTAATGAAAAACTGTTTTTT.

The J gene is TRBJ1-2, the V gene TRBV19; 7 bases align to TRBD1. The V segment lost 4 bases and the J segment 4 bases; nucleotides outside the gene matches: 12. CDR1 is LNHDA, CDR2 SQIVND, per germline (reference sequence). CDR3 length: 16 amino acids. In DNA form, the CDR3 reads TGTGCCAGTAGTAGCGCTCAAGACAGGGTAGGCTATGGCTACACCTTC. Translation gives CASSSAQDRVGYGYTF. Full variable domain (rest looked up from reference TRBV19 and TRBJ1-2): DGGITQSPKYLFRKEGQNVTLSCEQNLNHDAMYWYRQDPGQGLRLIYYSQIVNDFQKGDIAEGYSVSREKKESFPLTVTSAQKNPTAFYLCASSSAQDRVGYGYTFGSGTRLTVV.

The chain couples TRBV7-8 to TRBJ2-7; 8 nucleotides line up with TRBD1. Germline CDR1 SGHVS, CDR2 FQNEAQ. The V gene end was trimmed by 8 bases and the J gene end by 5 bases; junction bases not matched to a gene: 11. The CDR3 loop spans 14 amino acids. The CDR3 loop reads CASGNRGARDEQYF. The CDR3 nucleotides read TGTGCCAGCGGAAACAGGGGGGCACGCGACGAGCAGTACTTC.